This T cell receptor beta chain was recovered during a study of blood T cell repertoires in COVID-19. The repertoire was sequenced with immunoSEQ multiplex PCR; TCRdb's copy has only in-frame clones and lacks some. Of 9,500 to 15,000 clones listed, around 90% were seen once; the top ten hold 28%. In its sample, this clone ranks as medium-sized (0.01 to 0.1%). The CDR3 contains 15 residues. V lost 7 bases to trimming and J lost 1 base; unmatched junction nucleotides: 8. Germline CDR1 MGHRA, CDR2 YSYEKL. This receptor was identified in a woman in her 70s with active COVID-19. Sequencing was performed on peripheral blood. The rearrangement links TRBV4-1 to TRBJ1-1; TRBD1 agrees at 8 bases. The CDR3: CASTWTGIGNTEAFF. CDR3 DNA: TGCGCCAGCACCTGGACAGGGATTGGGAACACTGAAGCTTTCTTT.